These 5 T cell receptor beta chains were sequenced from one sample in a study of blood T cell repertoires in COVID-19. Sequencing used immunoSEQ multiplex PCR; TCRdb keeps in-frame clones, though not all of them. Among hundreds of thousands of clones listed, around 87% were seen once. The sample taken for sequencing was PBMCs or T cells enriched from blood (not recorded which). These receptors were taken from a woman younger than 35 who had recovered from COVID-19.

The J gene is TRBJ1-2, the V gene TRBV5-5; D not certain. Per the germline V gene, CDR1 is SGHKS and CDR2 is YYEKEE (reference sequence). V dropped 0 bases and J dropped 12 bases, with 9 bases sitting between them. This CDR3 is 11 amino acids long. The CDR3, as DNA: TGTGCCAGCAGCTTGGCGGTTATAAACACCTTC. Its translation is CASSLAVINTF.

The J gene is TRBJ2-5, the V gene TRBV5-1; D possibly corresponds to TRBD1 (6 bases). The CDR3 has 14 residues. V shed 4 bases and J shed 3 bases, with 13 bases lying between them. In germline, CDR1 is SGHRS, CDR2 YFSETQ. CDR3 sequence: CASSMSRGKETQYF. The CDR3 DNA follows: TGCGCCAGCAGCATGTCCAGGGGAAAAGAGACCCAGTACTTC.

The rearrangement joins TRBV3-1 (or the pseudogene TRBV3-2) to TRBJ2-7, with D possibly matching TRBD2 (5 bases). Trimming removed 1 base from V and 4 bases from J, with 26 bases in between. CDR1 and CDR2 (germline): LGHDT, YNNKEL (reference sequence). This CDR3 region has 19 residues. This CDR3 reads CASSQVSFSRGPGLYEQYF. CDR3 DNA sequence: TGTGCCAGCAGCCAAGTATCCTTTAGTCGAGGACCGGGATTGTACGAGCAGTACTTC.

The chain employs TRBV9 and TRBJ1-2; D might be TRBD1 (5 bases). This CDR3 is 15 amino acids long. Germline V gene data show CDR1 as SGDLS and CDR2 as YYNGEE. With 0 bases removed from V and 7 bases from J, the gap between germline ends came to 16 bases. The CDR3: CASSVVQGALGGYTF. Here the CDR3 DNA reads TGTGCCAGCAGCGTAGTCCAAGGGGCTTTGGGTGGCTACACCTTC.

The genes are TRBV9 and TRBJ2-5; tentatively, D is TRBD2 (5 bases). The V end lost 0 bases, the J end lost 1 base, and 7 bases lay between the germline ends. CDR3 size: 14 residues. Per the germline V gene, CDR1 is SGDLS and CDR2 is YYNGEE. For the CDR3, the DNA is TGTGCCAGCAGCGTAGCCGGGGTCCAAGAGACCCAGTACTTC. Translating it yields CASSVAGVQETQYF. Together with reference TRBV9 and TRBJ2-5, the CDR3 gives the full variable domain: DSGVTQTPKHLITATGQRVTLRCSPRSGDLSVYWYQQSLDQGLQFLIQYYNGEERAKGNILERFSAQQFPDLHSELNLSSLELGDSALYFCASSVAGVQETQYFGPGTRLLVL.